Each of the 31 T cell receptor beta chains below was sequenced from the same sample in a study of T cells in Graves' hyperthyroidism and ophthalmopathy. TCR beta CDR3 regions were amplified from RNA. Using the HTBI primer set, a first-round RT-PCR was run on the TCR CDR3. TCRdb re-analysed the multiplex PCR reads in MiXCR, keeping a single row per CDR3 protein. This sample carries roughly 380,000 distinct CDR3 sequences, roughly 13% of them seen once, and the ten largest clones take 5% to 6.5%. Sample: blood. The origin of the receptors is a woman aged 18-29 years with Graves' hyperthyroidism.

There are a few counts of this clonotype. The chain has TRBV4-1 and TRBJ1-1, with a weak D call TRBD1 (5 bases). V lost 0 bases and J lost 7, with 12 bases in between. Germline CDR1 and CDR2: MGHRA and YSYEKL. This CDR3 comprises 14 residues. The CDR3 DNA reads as TGCGCCAGCAGCCAAGAGGGGGGTAGGGGTGAAGCTTTCTTT. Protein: CASSQEGGRGEAFF.

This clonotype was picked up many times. CDR3 loop: CASSFVGQVNQPQHF. The CDR3 DNA reads TGTGCCAGCAGTTTTGTGGGACAGGTGAATCAGCCCCAGCATTTT. The V gene is TRBV12-3 or TRBV12-4, the J gene TRBJ1-5; 8 positions agree with TRBD1. Germline trimming cut 3 bases from V and 4 bases from J; bases unmatched to any gene: 5. This CDR3 spans 15 amino acids.

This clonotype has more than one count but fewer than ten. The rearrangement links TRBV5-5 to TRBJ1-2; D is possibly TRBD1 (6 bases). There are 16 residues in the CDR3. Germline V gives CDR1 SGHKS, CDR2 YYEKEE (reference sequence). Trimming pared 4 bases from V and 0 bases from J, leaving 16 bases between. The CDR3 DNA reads TGTGCCAGCAGCGGGACCGGGACAATAGCTAACTATGGCTACACCTTC. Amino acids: CASSGTGTIANYGYTF. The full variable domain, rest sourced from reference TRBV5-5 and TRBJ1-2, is DAGVTQSPTHLIKTRGQQVTLRCSPISGHKSVSWYQQVLGQGPQFIFQYYEKEERGRGNFPDRFSARQFPNYSSELNVNALLLGDSALYLCASSGTGTIANYGYTFGSGTRLTVV.

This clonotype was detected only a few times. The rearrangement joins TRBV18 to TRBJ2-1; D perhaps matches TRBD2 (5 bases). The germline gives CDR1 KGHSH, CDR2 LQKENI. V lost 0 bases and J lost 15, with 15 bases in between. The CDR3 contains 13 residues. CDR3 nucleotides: TGTGCCAGCTCACCACCGGGCGGGTCGAGCCGGTTCTTC. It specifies CASSPPGGSSRFF.

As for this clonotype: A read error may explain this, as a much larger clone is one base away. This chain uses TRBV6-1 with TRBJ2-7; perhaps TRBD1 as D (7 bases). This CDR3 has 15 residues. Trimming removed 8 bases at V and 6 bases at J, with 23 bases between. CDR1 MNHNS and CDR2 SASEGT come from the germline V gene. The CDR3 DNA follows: TGTGCCAGCGGTCCAAGACAGGGTCACGGGAGCGAGCAGTACTTC. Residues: CASGPRQGHGSEQYF.

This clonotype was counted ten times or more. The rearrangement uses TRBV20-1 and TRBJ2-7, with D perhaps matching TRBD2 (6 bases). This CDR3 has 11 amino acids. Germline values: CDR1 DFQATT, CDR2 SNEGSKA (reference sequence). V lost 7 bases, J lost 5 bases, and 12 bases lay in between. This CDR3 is CSGQRRDEQYF. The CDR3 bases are TGCAGTGGTCAGCGGAGGGACGAGCAGTACTTC.

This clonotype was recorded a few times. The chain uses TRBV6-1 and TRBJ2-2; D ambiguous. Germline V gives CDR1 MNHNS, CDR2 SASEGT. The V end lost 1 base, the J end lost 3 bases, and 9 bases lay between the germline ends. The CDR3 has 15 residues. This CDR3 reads CASSEEVSHTGELFF. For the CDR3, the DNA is TGTGCCAGCAGTGAAGAGGTCAGCCACACCGGGGAGCTGTTTTTT.

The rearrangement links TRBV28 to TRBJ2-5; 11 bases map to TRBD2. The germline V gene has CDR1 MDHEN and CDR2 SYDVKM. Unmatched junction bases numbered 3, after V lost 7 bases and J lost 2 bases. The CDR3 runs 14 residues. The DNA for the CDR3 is TGTGCCAGCACACTAGCGGGAGTGCAAGAGACCCAGTACTTC. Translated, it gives CASTLAGVQETQYF.

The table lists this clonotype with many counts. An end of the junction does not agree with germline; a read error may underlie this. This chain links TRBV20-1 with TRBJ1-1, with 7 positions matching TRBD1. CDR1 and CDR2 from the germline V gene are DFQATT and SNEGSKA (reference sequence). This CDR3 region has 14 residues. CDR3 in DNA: TGCAGTGCTAGACTACCGGACAGGAACACTAAAGCTTTCTTT. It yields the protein CSARLPDRNTKAFF.

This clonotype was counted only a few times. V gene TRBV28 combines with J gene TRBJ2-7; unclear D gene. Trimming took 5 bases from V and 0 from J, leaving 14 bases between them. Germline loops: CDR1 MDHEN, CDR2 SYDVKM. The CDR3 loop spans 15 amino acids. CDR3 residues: CASSRDTLSSYEQYF. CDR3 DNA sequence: TGTGCCAGCAGTAGGGATACTCTTAGCTCCTACGAGCAGTACTTC.

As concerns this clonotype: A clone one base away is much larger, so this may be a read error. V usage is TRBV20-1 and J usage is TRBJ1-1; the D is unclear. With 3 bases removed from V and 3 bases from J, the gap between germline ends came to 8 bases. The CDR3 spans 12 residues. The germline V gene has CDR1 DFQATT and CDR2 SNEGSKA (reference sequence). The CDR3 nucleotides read TGCAGTGCTAGGGGGTGGGACACTGAAGCTTTCTTT. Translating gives CSARGWDTEAFF.

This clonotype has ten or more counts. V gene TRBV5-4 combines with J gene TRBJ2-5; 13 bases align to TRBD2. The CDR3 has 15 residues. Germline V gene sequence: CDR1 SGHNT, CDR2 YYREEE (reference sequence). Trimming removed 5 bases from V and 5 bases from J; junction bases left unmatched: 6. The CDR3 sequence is CASSWTSGRSETQYF. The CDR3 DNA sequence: TGTGCCAGCAGTTGGACTAGCGGGAGAAGTGAGACCCAGTACTTC. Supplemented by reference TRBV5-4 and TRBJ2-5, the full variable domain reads ETGVTQSPTHLIKTRGQQVTLRCSSQSGHNTVSWYQQALGQGPQFIFQYYREEENGRGNFPPRFSGLQFPNYSSELNVNALELDDSALYLCASSWTSGRSETQYFGPGTRLLVL.

The CDR3 loop is CASSERGRANVLTF. As DNA, the CDR3 is TGTGCCAGCAGTGAACGGGGTAGGGCCAACGTCCTGACTTTC. V and J are TRBV6-1 and TRBJ2-6, with D tentatively TRBD2 (5 bases). The CDR3 sequence is 14 residues long. V lost 2 bases and J lost 5, with 7 bases in between. Germline CDR1 and CDR2: MNHNS and SASEGT.

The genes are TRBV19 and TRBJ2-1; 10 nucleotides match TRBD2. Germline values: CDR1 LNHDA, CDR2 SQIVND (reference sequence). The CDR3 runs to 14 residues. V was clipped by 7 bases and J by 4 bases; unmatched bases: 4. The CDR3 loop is CASTWTSGYNEQFF. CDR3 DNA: TGTGCCAGTACCTGGACTAGCGGTTACAATGAGCAGTTCTTC.

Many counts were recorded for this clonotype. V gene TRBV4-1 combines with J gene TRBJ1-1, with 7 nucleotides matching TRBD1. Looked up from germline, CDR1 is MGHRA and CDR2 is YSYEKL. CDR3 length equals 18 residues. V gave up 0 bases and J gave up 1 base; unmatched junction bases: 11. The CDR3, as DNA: TGCGCCAGCAGCCAAGATCTAGTAAGACAGGGTACGAACACTGAAGCTTTCTTT. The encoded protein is CASSQDLVRQGTNTEAFF.

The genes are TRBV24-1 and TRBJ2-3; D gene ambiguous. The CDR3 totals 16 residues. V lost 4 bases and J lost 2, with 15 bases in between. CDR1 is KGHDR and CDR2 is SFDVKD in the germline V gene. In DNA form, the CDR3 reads TGTGCCACCAGTGACCCCGGTTCACAAACCACAGATACGCAGTATTTT. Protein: CATSDPGSQTTDTQYF.

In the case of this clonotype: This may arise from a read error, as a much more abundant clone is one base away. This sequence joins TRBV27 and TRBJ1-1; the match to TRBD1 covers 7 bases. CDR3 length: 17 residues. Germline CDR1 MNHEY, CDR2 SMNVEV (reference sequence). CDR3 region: CANSFIGRDRKNTEAFF. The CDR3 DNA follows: TGTGCCAACAGTTTCATAGGCCGGGACAGAAAGAACACTGAAGCTTTCTTT.

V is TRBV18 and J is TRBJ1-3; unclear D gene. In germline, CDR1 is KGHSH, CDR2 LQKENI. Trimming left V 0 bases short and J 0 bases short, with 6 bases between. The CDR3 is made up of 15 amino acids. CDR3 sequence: CASSPPGLSGNTIYF. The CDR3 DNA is TGTGCCAGCTCACCACCAGGGCTCTCTGGAAACACCATATATTTT.

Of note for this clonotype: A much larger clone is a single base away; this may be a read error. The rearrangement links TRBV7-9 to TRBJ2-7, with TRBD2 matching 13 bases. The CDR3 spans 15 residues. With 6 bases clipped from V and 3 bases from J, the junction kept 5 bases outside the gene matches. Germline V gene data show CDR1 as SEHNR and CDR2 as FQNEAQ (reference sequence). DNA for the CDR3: TGTGCCAGCAGTTTCGGGACTAGCGGGATCTACGAGCAGTACTTC. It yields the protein CASSFGTSGIYEQYF.

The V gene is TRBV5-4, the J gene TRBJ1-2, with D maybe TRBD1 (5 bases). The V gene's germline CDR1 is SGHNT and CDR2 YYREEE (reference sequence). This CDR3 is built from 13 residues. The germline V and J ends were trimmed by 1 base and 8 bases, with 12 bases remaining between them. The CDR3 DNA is TGTGCCAGCAGCTTGAGGGACTTCGGAGGCTACACCTTC. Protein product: CASSLRDFGGYTF.

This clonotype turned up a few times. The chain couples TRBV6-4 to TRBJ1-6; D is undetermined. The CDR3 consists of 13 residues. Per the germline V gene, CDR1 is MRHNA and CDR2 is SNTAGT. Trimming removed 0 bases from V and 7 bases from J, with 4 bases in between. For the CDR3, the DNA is TGTGCCAGCAGTGACTCGACAAATTCACCCCTCCACTTT. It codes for CASSDSTNSPLHF.

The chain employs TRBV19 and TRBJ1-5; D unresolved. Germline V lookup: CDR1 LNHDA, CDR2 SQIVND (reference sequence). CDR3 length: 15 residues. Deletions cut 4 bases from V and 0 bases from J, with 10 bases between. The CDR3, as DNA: TGTGCCAGTAGTACAACAGCTTATAGCAATCAGCCCCAGCATTTT. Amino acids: CASSTTAYSNQPQHF.

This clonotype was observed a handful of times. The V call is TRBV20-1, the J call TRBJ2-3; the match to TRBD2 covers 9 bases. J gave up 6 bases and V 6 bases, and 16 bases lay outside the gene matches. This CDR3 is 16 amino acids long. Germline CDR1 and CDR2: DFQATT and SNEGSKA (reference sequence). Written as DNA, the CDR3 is TGCAGTGCGGACACCTTGACTAGCGGTAATTTTGATACGCAGTATTTT. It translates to CSADTLTSGNFDTQYF.

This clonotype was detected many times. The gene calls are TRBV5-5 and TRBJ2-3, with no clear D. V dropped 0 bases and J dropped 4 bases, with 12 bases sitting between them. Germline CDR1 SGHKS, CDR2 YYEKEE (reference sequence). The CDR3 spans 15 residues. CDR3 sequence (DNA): TGTGCCAGCAGCTTGGGAGCTGGGGTCTCAGATACGCAGTATTTT. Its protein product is CASSLGAGVSDTQYF.

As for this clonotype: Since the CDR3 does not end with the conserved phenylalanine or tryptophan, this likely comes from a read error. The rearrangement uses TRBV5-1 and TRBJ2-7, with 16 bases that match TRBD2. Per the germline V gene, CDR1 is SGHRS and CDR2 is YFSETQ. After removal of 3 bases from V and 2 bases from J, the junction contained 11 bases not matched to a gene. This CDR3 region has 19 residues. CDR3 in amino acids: CASSWGAGTSGRGTYEQYL. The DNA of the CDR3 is TGCGCCAGCAGCTGGGGGGCCGGGACTAGCGGGAGGGGGACCTACGAGCAGTACCTC.

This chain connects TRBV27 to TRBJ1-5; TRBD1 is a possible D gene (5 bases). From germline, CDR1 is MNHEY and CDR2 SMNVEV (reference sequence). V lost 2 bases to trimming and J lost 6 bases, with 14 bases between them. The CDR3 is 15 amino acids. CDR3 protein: CASSLAGPLGQPQHF. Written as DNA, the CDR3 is TGTGCCAGCAGTTTAGCAGGGCCCCTTGGTCAGCCCCAGCATTTT.

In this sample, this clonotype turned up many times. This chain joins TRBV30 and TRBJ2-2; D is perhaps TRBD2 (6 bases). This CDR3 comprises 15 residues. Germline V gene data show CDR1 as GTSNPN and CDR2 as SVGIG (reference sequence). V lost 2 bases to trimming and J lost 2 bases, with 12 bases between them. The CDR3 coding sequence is TGTGCCTGGAGTCGTGGGACTTTCAACACCGGGGAGCTGTTTTTT. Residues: CAWSRGTFNTGELFF.

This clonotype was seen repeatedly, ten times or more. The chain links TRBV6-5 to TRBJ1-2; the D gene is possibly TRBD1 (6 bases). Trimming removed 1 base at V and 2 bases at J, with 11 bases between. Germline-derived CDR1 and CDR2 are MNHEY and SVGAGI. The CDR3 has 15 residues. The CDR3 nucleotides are TGTGCCAGCAGTTACTTACAGGGCTGGAACTATGGCTACACCTTC. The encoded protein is CASSYLQGWNYGYTF.

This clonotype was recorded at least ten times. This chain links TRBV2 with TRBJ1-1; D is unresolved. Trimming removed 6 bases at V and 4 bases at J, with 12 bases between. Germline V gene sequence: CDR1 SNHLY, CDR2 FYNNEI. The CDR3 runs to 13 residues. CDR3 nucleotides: TGTGCCAGCAGAGGGAATTTGGGCACTGAAGCTTTCTTT. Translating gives CASRGNLGTEAFF. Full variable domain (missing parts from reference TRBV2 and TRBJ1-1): EPEVTQTPSHQVTQMGQEVILRCVPISNHLYFYWYRQILGQKVEFLVSFYNNEISEKSEIFDDQFSVERPDGSNFTLKIRSTKLEDSAMYFCASRGNLGTEAFFGQGTRLTVV.

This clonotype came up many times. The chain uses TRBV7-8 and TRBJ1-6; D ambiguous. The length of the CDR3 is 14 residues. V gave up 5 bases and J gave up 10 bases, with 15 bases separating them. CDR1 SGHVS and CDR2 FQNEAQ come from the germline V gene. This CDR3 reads CASSRGGDYSPLHF. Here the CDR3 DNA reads TGTGCCAGCAGCCGGGGTGGGGATTACTCACCCCTCCACTTT. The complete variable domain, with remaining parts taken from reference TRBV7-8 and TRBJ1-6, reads GAGVSQSPRYKVAKRGQDVALRCDPISGHVSLFWYQQALGQGPEFLTYFQNEAQLDKSGLPSDRFFAERPEGSVSTLKIQRTQQEDSAVYLCASSRGGDYSPLHFGNGTRLTVT.

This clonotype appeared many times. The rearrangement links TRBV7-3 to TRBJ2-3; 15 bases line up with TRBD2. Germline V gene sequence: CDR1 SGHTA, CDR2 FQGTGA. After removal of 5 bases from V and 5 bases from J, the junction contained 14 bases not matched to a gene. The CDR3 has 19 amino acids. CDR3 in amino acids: CASSETGTSGRMGLDTQYF. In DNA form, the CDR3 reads TGTGCCAGCAGCGAGACCGGGACTAGCGGGAGGATGGGGTTAGATACGCAGTATTTT.